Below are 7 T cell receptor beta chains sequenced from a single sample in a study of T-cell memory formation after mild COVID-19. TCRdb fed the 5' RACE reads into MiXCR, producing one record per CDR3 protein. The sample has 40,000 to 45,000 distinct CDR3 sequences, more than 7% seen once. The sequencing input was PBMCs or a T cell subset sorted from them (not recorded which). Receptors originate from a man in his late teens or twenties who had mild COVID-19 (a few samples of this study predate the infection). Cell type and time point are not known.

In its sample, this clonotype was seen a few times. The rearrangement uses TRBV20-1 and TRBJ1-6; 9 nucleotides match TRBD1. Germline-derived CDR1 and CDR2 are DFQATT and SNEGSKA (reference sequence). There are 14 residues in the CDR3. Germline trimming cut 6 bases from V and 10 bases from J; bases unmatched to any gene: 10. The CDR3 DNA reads TGCAGTGCCCCGACAGGGGGGTTAGGGTCACCCCTCCACTTT. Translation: CSAPTGGLGSPLHF.

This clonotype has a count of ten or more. The CDR3 reads CASSRIGTSTDTQYF. CDR3 nucleotides: TGCGCCAGCAGCAGAATTGGGACGAGCACAGATACGCAGTATTTT. The chain couples TRBV5-1 to TRBJ2-3; D may match TRBD1 or TRBD2 (5 bases each). CDR1 and CDR2 (germline): SGHRS, YFSETQ. Trimming shortened V by 4 bases and J by 0 bases, and 12 bases separated the two germline ends. The CDR3 runs 15 residues.

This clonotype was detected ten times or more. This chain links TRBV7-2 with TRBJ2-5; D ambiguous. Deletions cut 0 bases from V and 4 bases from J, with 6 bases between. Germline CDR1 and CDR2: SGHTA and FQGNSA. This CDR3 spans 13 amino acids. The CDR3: CASSLASLETQYF. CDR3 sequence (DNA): TGTGCCAGCAGCTTAGCGTCGTTAGAGACCCAGTACTTC.

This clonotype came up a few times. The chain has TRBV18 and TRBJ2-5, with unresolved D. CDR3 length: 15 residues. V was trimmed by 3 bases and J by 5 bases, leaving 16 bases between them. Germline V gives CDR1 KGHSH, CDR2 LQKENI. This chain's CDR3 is CASSPTGPTMETQYF. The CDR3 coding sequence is TGTGCCAGCTCACCGACCGGACCCACAATGGAGACCCAGTACTTC.

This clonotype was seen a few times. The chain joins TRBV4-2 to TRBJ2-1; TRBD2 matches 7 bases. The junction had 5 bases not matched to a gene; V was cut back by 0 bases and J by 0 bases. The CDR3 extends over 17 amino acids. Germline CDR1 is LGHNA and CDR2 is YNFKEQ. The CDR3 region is CASSQDAGGSSYNEQFF. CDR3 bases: TGTGCCAGCAGCCAAGATGCCGGGGGGAGCTCCTACAATGAGCAGTTCTTC.

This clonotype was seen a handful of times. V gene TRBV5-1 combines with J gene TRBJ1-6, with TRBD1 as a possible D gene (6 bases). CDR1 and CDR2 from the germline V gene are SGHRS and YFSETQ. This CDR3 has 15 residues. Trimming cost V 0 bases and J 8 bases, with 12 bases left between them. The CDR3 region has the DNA TGCGCCAGCAGCTTGGAGCAGGGGCCCTATTCACCCCTCCACTTT. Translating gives CASSLEQGPYSPLHF.

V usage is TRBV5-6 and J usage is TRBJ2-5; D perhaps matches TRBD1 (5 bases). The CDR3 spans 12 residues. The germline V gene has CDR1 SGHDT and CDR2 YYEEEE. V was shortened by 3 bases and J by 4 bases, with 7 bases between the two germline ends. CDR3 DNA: TGTGCCAGCAGCTGGACAACAGAGACCCAGTACTTC. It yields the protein CASSWTTETQYF.